This TCR beta chain was documented in a study of identical twins (dated by TCRdb to about 2016). With regard to the full study: The study deep-sequenced TCR alpha and beta repertoires from monozygotic twins, unrelated adults of various ages and cord blood to test whether fetal clonotypes persist. To rule out contamination, the twin experiments were replicated at different times with different library preparation protocols.

Per the germline V gene, SGHVS is the CDR1 and FQNEAQ is the CDR2. From the cysteine through the phenylalanine, the CDR3 covers 15 amino acids. Of all the DNA, just the CDR3 is kept, 45 bases in frame from base 1. The germline ends are 12 bases apart after V is trimmed by 2 bases and J by 4 bases. Library method: 5' RACE. Data came from an Illumina HiSeq 2000. A universal primer binding site was added through template switching, and the final cDNA carried a unique molecular identifier so that TCR cDNA molecules could be counted accurately. First-strand cDNA for TCR alpha and beta chains was synthesized from specific primers in the conserved constant-segment region. To control for contamination, each cDNA library was double barcoded with a SMART-Mk sample barcode plus Illumina barcodes. TruSeq adapter sequences and Illumina sample barcodes were added in two successive PCR steps. The TCR alpha and beta cDNA libraries were sequenced on the Illumina HiSeq platform using custom primers. As for the original processing: Raw reads were processed with MiGEC to extract unique molecular identifiers, and MiXCR was used to determine CDR3 positions. Recombination models were inferred per individual with the repgenHMM and IGoR tools using an EM algorithm. Shared clonotypes were analyzed with the tcR package in R, and sharing was normalized by the product of cloneset sizes. To study raw recombination free of thymic and clonal selection effects, out-of-frame nonproductive sequences were analyzed. TCRdb reran the public reads through fastp at Q25 and MiXCR, keeping productive beta chains. Records with the same CDR3 protein are collapsed into one entry carrying the most frequent genes and DNA. The V and J calls come from TCRdb's annotation, not from the publication. In all, the sample holds hundreds of thousands of distinct CDR3 sequences, and 8.5% to 9.5% of those were seen once. 0.75% to 1% of the sample belongs to the ten largest clones.

Every donor was a healthy Caucasian. The twin cohort consisted of three pairs of female monozygotic twins, all aged about 18 to 29 years. Peripheral blood mononuclear cells were used as the source from which RNA for TCR libraries was isolated. Paper-wide results and their limitations: Invariant T cells such as MAIT and iNKT could partly confound zero-insertion analyses, although diverse VJ usage argued against such confounding for most clonotypes. In beta out-of-frame sequences, excess twin sharing was weaker, because having fewer shared sequences lowered the signal-to-noise ratio. Fewer insertions were carried by abundant cord blood beta clonotypes; a weaker similar trend was observed in young adult naive repertoires, while no such trend was observed in memory repertoires. Compared with coincidental sharing between unrelated individuals, out-of-frame TCR alpha sequences shared between twins had an excess of sequences with low generation probability. Because the same donors could not be followed over many years, the conclusions depended on cross-sectional statistical analysis. In monozygotic twins, recombination models systematically underestimated out-of-frame TCR alpha sharing, but the models matched the sharing seen between unrelated individuals.

This clonotype was picked up many times. Its antigen remains undetermined. Per-nucleotide qualities are absent, and no much larger clonotype sits a single base away. The same sample was also studied in work on yellow fever vaccine responses in identical twins. The second study, in turn, reports: According to the authors, in identical twins the way T cells responded to vaccination appeared partly convergent and partly personalized. Focusing on identical twins, the study followed the T cell clones that responded to the vaccine, and did so with precision.

The material sequenced was PBMCs. The chain is made from TRBV7-8 and TRBJ2-1; TRBD2 could be the D gene, as 5 bases match. The TCR was taken from a woman under 30 in good health. The CDR3 protein: CASSLLRENYNEQFF. The bases read TGTGCCAGCAGCTTATTACGGGAAAATTACAATGAGCAGTTCTTC.